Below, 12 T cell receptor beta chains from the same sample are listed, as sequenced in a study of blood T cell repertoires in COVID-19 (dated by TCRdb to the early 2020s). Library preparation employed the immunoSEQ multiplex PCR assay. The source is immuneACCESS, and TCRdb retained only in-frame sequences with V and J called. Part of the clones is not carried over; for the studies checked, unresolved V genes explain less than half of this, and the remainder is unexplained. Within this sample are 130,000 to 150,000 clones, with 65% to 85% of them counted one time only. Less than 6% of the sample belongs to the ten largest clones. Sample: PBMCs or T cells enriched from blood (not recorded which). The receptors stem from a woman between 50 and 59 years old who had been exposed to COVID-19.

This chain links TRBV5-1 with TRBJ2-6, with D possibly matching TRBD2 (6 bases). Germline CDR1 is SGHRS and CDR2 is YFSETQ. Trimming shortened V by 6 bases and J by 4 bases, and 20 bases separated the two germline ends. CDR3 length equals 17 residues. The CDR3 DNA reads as TGCGCCAGCATTCGCCGCCCAAGGGAGGAGGGGGCCAACGTCCTGACTTTC. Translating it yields CASIRRPREEGANVLTF.

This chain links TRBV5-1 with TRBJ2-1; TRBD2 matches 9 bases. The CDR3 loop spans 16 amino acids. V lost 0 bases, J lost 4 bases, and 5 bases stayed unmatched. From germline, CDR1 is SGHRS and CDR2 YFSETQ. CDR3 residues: CASSLALAGRYNEQFF. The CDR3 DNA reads TGCGCCAGCAGCTTGGCTCTAGCGGGAAGATACAATGAGCAGTTCTTC.

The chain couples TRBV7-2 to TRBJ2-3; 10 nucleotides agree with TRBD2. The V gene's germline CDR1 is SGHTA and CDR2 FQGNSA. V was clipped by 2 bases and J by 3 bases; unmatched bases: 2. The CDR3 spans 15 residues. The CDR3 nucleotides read TGTGCCAGCAGCTTATTTAGCGGGAGGACAGATACGCAGTATTTT. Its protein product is CASSLFSGRTDTQYF.

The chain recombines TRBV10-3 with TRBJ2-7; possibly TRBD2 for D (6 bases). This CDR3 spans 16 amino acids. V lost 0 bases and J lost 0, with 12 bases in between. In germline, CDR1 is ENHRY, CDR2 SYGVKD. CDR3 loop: CAISESGGLSSYEQYF. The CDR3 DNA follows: TGTGCCATCAGTGAGTCCGGGGGTCTTAGCTCCTACGAGCAGTACTTC.

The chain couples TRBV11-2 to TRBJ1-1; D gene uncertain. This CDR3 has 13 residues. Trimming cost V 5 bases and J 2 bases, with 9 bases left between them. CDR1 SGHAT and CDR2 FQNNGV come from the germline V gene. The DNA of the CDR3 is TGTGCCAGCAGCCGTCGAGAAAACACTGAAGCTTTCTTT. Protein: CASSRRENTEAFF. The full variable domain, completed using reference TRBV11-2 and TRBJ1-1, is EAGVAQSPRYKIIEKRQSVAFWCNPISGHATLYWYQQILGQGPKLLIQFQNNGVVDDSQLPKDRFSAERLKGVDSTLKIQPAKLEDSAVYLCASSRRENTEAFFGQGTRLTVV.

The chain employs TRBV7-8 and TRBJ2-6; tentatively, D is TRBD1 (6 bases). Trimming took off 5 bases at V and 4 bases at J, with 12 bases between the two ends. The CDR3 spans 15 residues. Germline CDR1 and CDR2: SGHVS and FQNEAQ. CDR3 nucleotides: TGTGCCAGCAGCATGGACAGCAGGGGGGCCAACGTCCTGACTTTC. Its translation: CASSMDSRGANVLTF.

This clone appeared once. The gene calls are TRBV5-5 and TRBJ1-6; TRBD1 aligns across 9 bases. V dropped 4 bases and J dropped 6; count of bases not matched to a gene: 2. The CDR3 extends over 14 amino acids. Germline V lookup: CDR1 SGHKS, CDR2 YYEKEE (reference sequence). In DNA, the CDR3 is TGTGCCAGCAGCCCGACAGGGGGTAATTCACCCCTCCACTTT. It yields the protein CASSPTGGNSPLHF.

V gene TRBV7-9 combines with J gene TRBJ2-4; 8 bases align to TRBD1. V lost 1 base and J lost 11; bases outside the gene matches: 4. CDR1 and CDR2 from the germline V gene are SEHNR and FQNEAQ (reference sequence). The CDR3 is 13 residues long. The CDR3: CASSLGSQGVQYF. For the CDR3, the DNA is TGTGCCAGCAGCTTAGGGTCACAGGGGGTTCAGTACTTC.

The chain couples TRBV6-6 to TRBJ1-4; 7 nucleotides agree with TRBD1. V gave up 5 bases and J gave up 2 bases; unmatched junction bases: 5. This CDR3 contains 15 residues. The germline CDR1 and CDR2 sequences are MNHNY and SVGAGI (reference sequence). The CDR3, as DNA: TGTGCCAGCAGTGCGACAGGGTGGACTAATGAAAAACTGTTTTTT. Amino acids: CASSATGWTNEKLFF.

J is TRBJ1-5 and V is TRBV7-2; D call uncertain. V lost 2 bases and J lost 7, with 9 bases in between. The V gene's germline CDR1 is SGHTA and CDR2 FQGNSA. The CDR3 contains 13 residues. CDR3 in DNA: TGTGCCAGCAGCTTAAGGTGGAGCCAGCCCCAGCATTTT. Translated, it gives CASSLRWSQPQHF.

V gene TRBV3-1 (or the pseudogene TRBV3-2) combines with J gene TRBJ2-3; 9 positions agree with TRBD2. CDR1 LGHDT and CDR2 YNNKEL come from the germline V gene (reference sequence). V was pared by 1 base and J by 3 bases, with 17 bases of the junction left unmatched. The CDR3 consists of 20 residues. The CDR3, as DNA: TGTGCCAGCAGCCAAGGAGGAGATAGCGGGGGTCGGAGGGAGACAGATACGCAGTATTTT. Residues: CASSQGGDSGGRRETDTQYF.

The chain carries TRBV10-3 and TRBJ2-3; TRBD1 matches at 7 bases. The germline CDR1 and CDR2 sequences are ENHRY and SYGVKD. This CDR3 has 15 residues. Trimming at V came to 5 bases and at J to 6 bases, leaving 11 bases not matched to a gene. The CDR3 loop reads CAISSSTGPTDTQYF. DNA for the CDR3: TGTGCCATCAGTTCATCGACAGGGCCCACGGATACGCAGTATTTT.